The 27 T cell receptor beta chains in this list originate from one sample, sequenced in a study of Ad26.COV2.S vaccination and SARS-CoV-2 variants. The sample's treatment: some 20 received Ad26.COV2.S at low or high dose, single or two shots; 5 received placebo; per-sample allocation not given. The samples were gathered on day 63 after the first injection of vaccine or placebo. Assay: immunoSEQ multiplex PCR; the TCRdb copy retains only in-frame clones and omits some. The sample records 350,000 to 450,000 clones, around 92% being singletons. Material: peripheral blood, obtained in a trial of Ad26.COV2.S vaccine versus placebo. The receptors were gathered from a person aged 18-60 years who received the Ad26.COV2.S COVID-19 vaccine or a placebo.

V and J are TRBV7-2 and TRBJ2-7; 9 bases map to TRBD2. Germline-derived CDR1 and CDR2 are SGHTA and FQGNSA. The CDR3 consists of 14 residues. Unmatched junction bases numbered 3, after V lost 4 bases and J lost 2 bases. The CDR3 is CASSYSGGTYEQYF. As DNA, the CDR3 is TGTGCCAGCAGCTATAGCGGGGGCACCTACGAGCAGTACTTC.

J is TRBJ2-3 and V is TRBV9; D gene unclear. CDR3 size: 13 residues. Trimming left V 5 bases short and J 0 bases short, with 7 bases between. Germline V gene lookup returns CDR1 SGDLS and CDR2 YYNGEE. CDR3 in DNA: TGTGCCAGCAGTAGAGTTAGCACAGATACGCAGTATTTT. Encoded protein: CASSRVSTDTQYF. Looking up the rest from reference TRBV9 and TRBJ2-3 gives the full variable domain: DSGVTQTPKHLITATGQRVTLRCSPRSGDLSVYWYQQSLDQGLQFLIQYYNGEERAKGNILERFSAQQFPDLHSELNLSSLELGDSALYFCASSRVSTDTQYFGPGTRLTVL.

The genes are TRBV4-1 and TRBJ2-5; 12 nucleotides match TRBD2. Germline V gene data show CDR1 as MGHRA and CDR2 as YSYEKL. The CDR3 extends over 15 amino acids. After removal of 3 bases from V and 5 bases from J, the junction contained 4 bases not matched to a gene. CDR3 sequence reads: CASSQLAGGRETQYF. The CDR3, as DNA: TGCGCCAGCAGCCAGCTAGCGGGGGGGCGGGAGACCCAGTACTTC.

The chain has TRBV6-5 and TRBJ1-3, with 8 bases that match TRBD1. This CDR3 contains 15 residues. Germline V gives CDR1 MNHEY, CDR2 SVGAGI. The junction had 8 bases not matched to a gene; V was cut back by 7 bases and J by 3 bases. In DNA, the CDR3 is TGTGCCAGCAAACCAGGGGGCGTCGGTGGAAACACCATATATTTT. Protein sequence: CASKPGGVGGNTIYF.

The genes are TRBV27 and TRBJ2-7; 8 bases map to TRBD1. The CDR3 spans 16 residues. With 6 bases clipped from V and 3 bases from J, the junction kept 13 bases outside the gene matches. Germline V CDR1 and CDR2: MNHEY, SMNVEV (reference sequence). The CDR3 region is CASRSTGRDRFYEQYF. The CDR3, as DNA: TGTGCCAGCAGATCGACCGGCCGGGACAGGTTCTACGAGCAGTACTTC.

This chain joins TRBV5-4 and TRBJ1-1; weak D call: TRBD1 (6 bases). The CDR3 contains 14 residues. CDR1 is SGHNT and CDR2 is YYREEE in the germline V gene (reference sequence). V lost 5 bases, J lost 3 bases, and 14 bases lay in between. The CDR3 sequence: CASRPDRVDTEAFF. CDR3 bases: TGTGCCAGCAGACCGGACAGAGTGGACACTGAAGCTTTCTTT.

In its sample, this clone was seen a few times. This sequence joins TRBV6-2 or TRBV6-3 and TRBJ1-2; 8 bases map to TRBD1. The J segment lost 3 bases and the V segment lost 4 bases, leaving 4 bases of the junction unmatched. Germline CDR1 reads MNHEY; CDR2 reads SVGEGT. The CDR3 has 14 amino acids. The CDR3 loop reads CASSFGQGYYGYTF. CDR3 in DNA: TGTGCCAGCAGTTTCGGACAGGGTTACTATGGCTACACCTTC.

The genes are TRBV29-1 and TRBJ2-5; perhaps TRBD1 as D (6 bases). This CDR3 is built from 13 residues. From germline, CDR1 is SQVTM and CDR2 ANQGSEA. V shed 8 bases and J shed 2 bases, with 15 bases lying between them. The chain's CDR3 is CSTGWGSQETQYF. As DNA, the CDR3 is TGCAGCACAGGGTGGGGCTCACAAGAGACCCAGTACTTC.

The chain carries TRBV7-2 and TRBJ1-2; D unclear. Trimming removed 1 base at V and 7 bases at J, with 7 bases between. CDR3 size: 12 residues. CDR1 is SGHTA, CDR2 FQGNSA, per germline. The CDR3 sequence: CASSLGLVGYTF. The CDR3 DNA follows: TGTGCCAGCAGCTTAGGGCTGGTTGGCTACACCTTC.

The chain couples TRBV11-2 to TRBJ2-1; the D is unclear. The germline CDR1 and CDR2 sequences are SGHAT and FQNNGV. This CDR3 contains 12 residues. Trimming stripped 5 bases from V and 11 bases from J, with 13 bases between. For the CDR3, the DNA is TGTGCCAGCAGCCCAGGATCCCCTAAGCAGTTCTTC. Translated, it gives CASSPGSPKQFF.

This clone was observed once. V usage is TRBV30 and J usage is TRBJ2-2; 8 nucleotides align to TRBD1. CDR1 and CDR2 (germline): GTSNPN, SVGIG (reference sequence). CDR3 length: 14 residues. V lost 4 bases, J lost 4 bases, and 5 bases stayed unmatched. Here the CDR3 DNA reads TGTGCCTGGACCAGGGGGCTGGGCACCGGGGAGCTGTTTTTT. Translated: CAWTRGLGTGELFF.

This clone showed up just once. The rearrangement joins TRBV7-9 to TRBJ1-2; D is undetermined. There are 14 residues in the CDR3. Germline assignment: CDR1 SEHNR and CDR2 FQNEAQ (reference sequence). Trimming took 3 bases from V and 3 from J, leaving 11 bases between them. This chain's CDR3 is CASSFRSTDYGYTF. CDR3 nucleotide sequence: TGTGCCAGCAGCTTTCGTTCGACGGACTATGGCTACACCTTC.

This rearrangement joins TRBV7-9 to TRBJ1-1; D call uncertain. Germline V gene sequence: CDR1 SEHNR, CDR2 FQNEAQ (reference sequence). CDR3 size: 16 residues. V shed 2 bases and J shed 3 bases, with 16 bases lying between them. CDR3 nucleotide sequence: TGTGCCAGCAGCTTATTAGGCCCGGCTGGGGACACTGAAGCTTTCTTT. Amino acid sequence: CASSLLGPAGDTEAFF.

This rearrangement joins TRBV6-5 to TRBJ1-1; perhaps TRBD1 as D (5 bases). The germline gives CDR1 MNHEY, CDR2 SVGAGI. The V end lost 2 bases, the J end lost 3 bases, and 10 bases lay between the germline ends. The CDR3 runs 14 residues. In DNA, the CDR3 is TGTGCCAGCAGTTACGGGTGGGGGGACACTGAAGCTTTCTTT. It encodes CASSYGWGDTEAFF.

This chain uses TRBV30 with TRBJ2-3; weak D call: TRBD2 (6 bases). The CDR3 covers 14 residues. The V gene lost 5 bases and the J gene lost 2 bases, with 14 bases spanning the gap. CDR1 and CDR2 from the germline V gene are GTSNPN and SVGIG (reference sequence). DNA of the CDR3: TGTGCCTGGCGGAGGGAGGCCCTCACAGATACGCAGTATTTT. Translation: CAWRREALTDTQYF. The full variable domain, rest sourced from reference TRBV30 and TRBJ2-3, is SQTIHQWPATLVQPVGSPLSLECTVEGTSNPNLYWYRQAAGRGLQLLFYSVGIGQISSEVPQNLSASRPQDRQFILSSKKLLLSDSGFYLCAWRREALTDTQYFGPGTRLTVL.

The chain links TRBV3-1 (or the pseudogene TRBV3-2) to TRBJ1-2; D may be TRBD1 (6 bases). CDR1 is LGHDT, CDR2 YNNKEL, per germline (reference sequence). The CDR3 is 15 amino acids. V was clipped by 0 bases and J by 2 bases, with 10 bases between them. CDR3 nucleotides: TGTGCCAGCAGCCAAGAAATGGGGACAAACTATGGCTACACCTTC. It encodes CASSQEMGTNYGYTF.

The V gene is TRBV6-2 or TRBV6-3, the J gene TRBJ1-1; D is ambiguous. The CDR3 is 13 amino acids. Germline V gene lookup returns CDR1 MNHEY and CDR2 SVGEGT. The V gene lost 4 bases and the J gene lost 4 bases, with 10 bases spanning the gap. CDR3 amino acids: CASSFVSLTEAFF. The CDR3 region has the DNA TGTGCCAGCAGTTTTGTCAGCCTCACTGAAGCTTTCTTT.

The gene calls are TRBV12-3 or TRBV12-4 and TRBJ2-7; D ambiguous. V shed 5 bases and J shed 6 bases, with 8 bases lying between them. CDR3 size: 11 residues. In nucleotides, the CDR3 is TGTGCCAGCAGTAGCCTGATCGAGCAGTACTTC. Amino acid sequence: CASSSLIEQYF.

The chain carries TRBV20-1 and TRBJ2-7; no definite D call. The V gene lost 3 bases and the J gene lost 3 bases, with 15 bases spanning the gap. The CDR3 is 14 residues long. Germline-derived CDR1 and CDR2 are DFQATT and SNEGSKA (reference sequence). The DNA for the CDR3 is TGCAGTGCTAGTCTGGGTGGAATTAACTACGAGCAGTACTTC. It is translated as CSASLGGINYEQYF.

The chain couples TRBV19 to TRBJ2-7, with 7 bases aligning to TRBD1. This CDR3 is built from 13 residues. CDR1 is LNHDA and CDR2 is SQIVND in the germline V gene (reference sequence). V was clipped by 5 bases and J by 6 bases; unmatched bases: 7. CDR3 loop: CASSARQGPEQYF. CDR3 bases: TGTGCCAGTAGTGCGCGACAGGGTCCCGAGCAGTACTTC.

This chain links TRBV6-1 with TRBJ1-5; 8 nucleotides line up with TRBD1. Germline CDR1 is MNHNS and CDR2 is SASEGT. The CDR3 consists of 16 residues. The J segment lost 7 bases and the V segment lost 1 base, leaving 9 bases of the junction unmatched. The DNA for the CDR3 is TGTGCCAGCAGTGAAGGCTTCCGGACAGGGTACCAGCCCCAGCATTTT. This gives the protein CASSEGFRTGYQPQHF.

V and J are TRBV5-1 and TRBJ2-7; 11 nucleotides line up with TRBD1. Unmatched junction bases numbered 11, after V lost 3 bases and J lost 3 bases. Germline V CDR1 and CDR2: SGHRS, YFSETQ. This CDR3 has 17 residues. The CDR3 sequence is CASSSRSRTGGLYEQYF. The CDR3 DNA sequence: TGCGCCAGCAGCTCTCGCTCCCGGACAGGGGGCCTCTACGAGCAGTACTTC.

CDR3 amino acids: CASSLAGGLFTEAFF. The DNA of the CDR3 is TGTGCCAGCAGCTTAGCGGGGGGCCTGTTCACTGAAGCTTTCTTT. This rearrangement joins TRBV7-2 to TRBJ1-1; D may be TRBD1 (6 bases). Trimming cost V 0 bases and J 4 bases, with 12 bases left between them. The CDR3 contains 15 residues. CDR1 SGHTA and CDR2 FQGNSA come from the germline V gene.

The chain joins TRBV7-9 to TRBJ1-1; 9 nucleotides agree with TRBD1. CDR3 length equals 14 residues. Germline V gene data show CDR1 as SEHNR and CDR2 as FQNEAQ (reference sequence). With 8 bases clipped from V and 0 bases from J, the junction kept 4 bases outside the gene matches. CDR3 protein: CASHRGQMNTEAFF. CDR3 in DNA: TGTGCCAGCCACAGGGGGCAGATGAACACTGAAGCTTTCTTT. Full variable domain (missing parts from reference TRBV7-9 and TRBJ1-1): DTGVSQNPRHKITKRGQNVTFRCDPISEHNRLYWYRQTLGQGPEFLTYFQNEAQLEKSRLLSDRFSAERPKGSFSTLEIQRTEQGDSAMYLCASHRGQMNTEAFFGQGTRLTVV.

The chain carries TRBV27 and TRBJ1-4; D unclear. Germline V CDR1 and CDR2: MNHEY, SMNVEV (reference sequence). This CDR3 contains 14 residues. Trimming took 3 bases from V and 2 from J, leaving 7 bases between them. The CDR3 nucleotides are TGTGCCAGCAGTTTGGCCGGGACTAATGAAAAACTGTTTTTT. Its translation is CASSLAGTNEKLFF.

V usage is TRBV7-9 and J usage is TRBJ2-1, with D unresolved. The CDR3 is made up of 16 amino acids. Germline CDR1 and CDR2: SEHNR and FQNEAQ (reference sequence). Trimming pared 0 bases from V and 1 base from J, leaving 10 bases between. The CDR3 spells CASSLALPPSYNEQFF. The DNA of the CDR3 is TGTGCCAGCAGCTTAGCATTACCACCATCCTACAATGAGCAGTTCTTC.

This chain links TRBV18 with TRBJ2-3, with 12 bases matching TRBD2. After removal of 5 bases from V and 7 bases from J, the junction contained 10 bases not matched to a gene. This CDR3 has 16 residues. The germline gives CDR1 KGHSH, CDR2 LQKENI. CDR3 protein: CASSSELAGGQNTQYF. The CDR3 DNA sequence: TGTGCCAGCTCATCAGAGCTAGCGGGGGGGCAAAATACGCAGTATTTT.